Included here is one T cell receptor (beta chain) sequence, with context. This specimen belongs to a study of blood T cell repertoires in COVID-19. The V and J ends lost 5 bases and 6 bases respectively, with 7 bases between them. The CDR3 loop spans 12 amino acids. Germline V CDR1 and CDR2: MNHEY, SVGAGI. The protocol was immunoSEQ multiplex PCR, while the TCRdb copy is restricted to in-frame clones and leaves out a portion. Of under 300,000 clones in the sample, around four fifths were seen once. This clonotype was obtained from a woman in her forties with active or convalescent COVID-19. The J gene is TRBJ1-4, the V gene TRBV6-5, with D unresolved. What was sequenced was peripheral blood. The CDR3 sequence: CASSRSYEKLFF. As DNA, the CDR3 is TGTGCCAGCAGTCGGTCATATGAAAAACTGTTTTTT.